This entry features one T cell receptor (beta chain) sequence. Its antigen is currently unknown. Germline loops: CDR1 MNHEY, CDR2 SVGAGI. V lost 2 bases to trimming and J lost 7 bases, with 12 bases between them. The CDR3 runs 14 residues. The data derive from a study of cytomegalovirus exposure and HLA in healthy donors. The PCR had 60 Vbeta and 13 Jbeta primers. Produced via immunoSEQ multiplex PCR; TCRdb's table is partial and in-frame only. The table shows around 50,000 clones, with 70% to 85% occurring only once. Study observations and caveats: While the bulk of TCR sequences proved rare, some public TCRs turned up in many donors. HLA restriction was apparent for most CMV-associated TCR beta chains in a later analysis.

The source material was PBMCs. This chain links TRBV6-5 with TRBJ1-5; no reliable D call. This clonotype was sampled from a woman between 50 and 59 years old in good health and CMV-seropositive. The CDR3 nucleotides are TGTGCCAGCAGTTACACCTCGGTGGGCCAGCCCCAGCATTTT. It encodes CASSYTSVGQPQHF.